This T cell receptor beta chain comes out of a study of graft-versus-host responses after intestinal transplantation. Study details: Transplants given to recipients were multivisceral, liver-intestinal, or isolated intestinal. All of the recipients had induction that used anti-thymocyte globulin, then tacrolimus and steroids for 2 to 3 years. Whole-study results and caveats: The recipient marrow held GvH clones, and some of them showed up first in ileum or blood. Patients with graft-donor T cell macrochimerism had high graft-versus-host to host-versus-graft clonal ratios in allografts.

Libraries were prepared by immunoSEQ multiplex PCR; TCRdb keeps only in-frame clonotypes and omits some of them. Here the sample spans about 97,000 clones, around 90% being singletons. Points on this clone: Its antigen is currently unknown.

V dropped 3 bases and J dropped 4; count of bases not matched to a gene: 9. This CDR3 is 16 amino acids long. Germline CDR1 reads SGDLS; CDR2 reads YYNGEE. This sequence was found in a human donor who was the organ donor for an intestinal transplant. The rearrangement joins TRBV9 to TRBJ2-7, with 11 bases aligning to TRBD2. Sequenced here: unstimulated CD8+ T cells sorted from spleen or lymph node cells, sampled before transplant. CDR3 region: CASSANSGTSGYEQYF. In DNA form, the CDR3 reads TGTGCCAGCAGCGCCAATTCCGGGACTAGCGGTTACGAGCAGTACTTC.